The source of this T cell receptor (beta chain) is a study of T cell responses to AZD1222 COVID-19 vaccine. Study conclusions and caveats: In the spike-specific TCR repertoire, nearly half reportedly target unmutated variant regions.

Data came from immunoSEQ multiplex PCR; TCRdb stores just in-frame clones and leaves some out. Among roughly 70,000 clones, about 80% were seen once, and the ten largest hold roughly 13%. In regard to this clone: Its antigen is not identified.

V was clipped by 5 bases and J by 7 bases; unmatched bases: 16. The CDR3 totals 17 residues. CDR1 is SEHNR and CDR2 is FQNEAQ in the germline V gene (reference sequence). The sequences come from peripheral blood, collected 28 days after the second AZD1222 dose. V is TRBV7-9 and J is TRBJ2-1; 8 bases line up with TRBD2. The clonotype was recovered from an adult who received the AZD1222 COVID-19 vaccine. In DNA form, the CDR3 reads TGTGCCAGCAGCCCGCCACTGGCGGGGGGTGCCTGGAATGAGCAGTTCTTC. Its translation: CASSPPLAGGAWNEQFF.